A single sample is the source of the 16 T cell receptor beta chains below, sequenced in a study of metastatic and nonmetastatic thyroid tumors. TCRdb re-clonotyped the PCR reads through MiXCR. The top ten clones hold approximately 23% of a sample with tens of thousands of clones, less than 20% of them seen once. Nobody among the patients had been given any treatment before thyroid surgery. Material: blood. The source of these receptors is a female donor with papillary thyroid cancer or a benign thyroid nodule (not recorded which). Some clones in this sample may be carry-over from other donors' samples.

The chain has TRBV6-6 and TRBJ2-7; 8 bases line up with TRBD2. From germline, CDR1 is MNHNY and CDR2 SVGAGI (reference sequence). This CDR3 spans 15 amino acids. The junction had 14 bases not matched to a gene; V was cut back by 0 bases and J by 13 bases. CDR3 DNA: TGTGCCAGCAGTTACTCGGCGGGAGGCCCTTCAGAGAAATACTTC. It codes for CASSYSAGGPSEKYF.

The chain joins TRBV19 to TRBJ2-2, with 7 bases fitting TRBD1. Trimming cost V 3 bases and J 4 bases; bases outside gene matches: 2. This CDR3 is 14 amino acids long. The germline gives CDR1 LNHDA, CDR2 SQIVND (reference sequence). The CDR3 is CASSMTGSTGELFF. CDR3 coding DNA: TGTGCCAGTAGTATGACAGGGAGCACCGGGGAGCTGTTTTTT.

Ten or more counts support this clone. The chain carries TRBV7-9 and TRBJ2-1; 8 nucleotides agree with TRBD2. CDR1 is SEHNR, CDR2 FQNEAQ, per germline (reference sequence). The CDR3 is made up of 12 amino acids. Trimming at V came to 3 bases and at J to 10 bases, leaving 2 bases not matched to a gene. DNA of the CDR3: TGTGCCAGCAGCTTTCGACTAGCGGAGCAGTTCTTC. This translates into CASSFRLAEQFF.

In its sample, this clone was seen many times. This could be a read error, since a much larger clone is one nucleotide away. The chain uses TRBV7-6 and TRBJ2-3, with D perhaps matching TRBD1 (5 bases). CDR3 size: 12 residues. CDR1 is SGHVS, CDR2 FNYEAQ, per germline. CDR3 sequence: CVSSFQGDTQYF. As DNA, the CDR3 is TGTGTCAGCAGCTTCCAGGGAGATACGCAGTATTTT.

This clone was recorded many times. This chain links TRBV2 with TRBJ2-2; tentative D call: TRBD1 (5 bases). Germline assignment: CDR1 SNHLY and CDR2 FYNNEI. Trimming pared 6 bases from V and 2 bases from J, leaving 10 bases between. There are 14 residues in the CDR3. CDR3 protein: CASRETDNTGELFF. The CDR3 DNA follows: TGTGCCAGCAGGGAGACAGATAACACCGGGGAGCTGTTTTTT.

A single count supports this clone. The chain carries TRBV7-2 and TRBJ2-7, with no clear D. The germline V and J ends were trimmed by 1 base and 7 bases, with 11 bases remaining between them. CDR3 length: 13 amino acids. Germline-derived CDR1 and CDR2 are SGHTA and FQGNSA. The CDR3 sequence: CASSLESRREQYF. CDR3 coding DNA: TGTGCCAGCAGCTTAGAGTCCCGCCGGGAGCAGTACTTC.

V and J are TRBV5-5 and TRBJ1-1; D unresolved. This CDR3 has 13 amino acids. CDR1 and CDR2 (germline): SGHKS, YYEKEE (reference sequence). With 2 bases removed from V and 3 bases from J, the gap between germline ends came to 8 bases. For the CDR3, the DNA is TGTGCCAGCAGCTTCATTAGGGACACTGAAGCTTTCTTT. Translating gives CASSFIRDTEAFF. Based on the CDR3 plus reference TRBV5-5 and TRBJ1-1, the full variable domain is DAGVTQSPTHLIKTRGQQVTLRCSPISGHKSVSWYQQVLGQGPQFIFQYYEKEERGRGNFPDRFSARQFPNYSSELNVNALLLGDSALYLCASSFIRDTEAFFGQGTRLTVV.

The CDR3 nucleotides are TGCAGTGCTAGAGTCCTAGCGGGGGGGTCGGGTGAGCAGTTCTTC. Protein sequence: CSARVLAGGSGEQFF. V usage is TRBV20-1 and J usage is TRBJ2-1, with 12 bases identical to TRBD2. Trimming at V came to 1 base and at J to 9 bases, leaving 7 bases not matched to a gene. CDR3 length equals 15 residues. Germline assignment: CDR1 DFQATT and CDR2 SNEGSKA (reference sequence).

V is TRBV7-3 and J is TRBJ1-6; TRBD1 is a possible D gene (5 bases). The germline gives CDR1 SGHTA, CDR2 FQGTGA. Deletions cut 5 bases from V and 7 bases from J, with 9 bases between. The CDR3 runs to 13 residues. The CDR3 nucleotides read TGTGCCAGCAGCCCCAGACAGAATTCACCCCTCCACTTT. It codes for CASSPRQNSPLHF.

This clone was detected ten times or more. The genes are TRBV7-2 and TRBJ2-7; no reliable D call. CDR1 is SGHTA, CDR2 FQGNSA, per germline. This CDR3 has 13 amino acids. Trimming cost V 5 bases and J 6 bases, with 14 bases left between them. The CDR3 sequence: CASSPHIRFEQYF. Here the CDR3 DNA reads TGTGCCAGCAGCCCCCATATTCGGTTCGAGCAGTACTTC.

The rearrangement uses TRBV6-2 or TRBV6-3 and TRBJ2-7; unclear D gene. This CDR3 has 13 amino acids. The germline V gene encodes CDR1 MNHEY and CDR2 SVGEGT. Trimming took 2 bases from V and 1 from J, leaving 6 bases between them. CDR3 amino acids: CASSYLGSYEQYF. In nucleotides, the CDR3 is TGTGCCAGCAGTTACCTGGGTTCCTACGAGCAGTACTTC.

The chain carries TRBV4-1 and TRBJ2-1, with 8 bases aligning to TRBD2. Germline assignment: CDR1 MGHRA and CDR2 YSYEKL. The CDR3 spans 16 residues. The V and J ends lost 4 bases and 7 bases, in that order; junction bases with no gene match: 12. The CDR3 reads CASSLEISGSGNEQFF. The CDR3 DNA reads TGCGCCAGCAGCCTCGAAATCAGCGGGAGTGGGAATGAGCAGTTCTTC.

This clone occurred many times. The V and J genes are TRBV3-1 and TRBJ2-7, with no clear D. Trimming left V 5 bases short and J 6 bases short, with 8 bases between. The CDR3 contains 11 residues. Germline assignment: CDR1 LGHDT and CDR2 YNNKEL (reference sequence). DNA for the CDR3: TGTGCCAGCAGCGATGGGCTCGAGCAGTACTTC. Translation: CASSDGLEQYF.

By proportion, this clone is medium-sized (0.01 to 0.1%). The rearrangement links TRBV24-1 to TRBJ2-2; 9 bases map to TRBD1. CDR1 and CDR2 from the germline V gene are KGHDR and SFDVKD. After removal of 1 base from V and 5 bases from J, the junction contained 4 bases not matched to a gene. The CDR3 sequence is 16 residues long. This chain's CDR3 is CATSDFGQGKTGELFF. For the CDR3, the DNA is TGTGCCACCAGTGATTTTGGACAGGGGAAAACCGGGGAGCTGTTTTTT.

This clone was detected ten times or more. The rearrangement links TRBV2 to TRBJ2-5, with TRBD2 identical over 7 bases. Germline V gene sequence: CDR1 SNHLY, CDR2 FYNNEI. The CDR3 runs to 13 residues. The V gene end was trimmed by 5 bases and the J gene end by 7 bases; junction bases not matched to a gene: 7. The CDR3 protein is CASSHREARTQYF. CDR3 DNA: TGTGCCAGCAGTCATCGGGAGGCCAGGACCCAGTACTTC.

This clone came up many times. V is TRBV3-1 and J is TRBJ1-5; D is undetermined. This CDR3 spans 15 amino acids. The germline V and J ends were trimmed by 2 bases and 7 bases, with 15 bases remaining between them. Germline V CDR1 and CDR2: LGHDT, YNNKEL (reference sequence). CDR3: CASSQSYRGGQPQHF. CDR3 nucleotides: TGTGCCAGCAGCCAATCGTACCGGGGTGGACAGCCCCAGCATTTT.